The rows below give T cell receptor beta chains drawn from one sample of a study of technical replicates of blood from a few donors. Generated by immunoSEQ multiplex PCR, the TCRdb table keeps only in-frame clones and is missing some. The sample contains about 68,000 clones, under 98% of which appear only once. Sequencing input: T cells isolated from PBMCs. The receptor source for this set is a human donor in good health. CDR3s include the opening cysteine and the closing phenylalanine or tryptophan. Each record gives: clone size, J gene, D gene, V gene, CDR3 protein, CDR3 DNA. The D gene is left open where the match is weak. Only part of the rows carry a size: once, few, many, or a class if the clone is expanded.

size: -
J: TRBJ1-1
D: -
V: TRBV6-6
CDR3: CASSYPSTDRKLEAFF
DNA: TGTGCCAGCAGTTACCCTTCCACCGACAGGAAACTGGAAGCTTTCTTT

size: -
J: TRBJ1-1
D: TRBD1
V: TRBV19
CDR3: CASRDRGYAEAFF
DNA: TGTGCCAGTAGAGACAGGGGGTACGCTGAAGCTTTCTTT

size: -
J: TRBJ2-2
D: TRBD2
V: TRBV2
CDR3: CASSGSGRRAGELFF
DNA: TGTGCCAGCAGTGGAAGCGGGAGGAGGGCCGGGGAGCTGTTTTTT

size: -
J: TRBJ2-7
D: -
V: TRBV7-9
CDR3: CASSLAAVSYEQYF
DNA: TGTGCCAGCAGCTTAGCTGCGGTCTCCTACGAGCAGTACTTC

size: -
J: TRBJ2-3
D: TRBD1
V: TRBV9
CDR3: CASSEGQARTDTQYF
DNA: TGTGCCAGCAGCGAAGGACAGGCCCGCACAGATACGCAGTATTTT

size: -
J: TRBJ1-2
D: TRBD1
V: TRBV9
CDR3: CASSVAGTESNYGYTF
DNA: TGTGCCAGCAGCGTAGCTGGGACAGAGTCTAACTATGGCTACACCTTC

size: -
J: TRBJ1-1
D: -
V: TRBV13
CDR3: CASSWASGTEAFF
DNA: TGTGCCAGCAGCTGGGCCTCCGGCACTGAAGCTTTCTTT

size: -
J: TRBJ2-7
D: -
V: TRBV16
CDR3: CASSQSSTFGEQYF
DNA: TGTGCCAGCAGCCAATCATCCACTTTCGGCGAGCAGTACTTC

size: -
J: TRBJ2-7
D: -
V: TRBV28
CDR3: CASSLWGNNQYF
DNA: TGTGCCAGCAGTTTATGGGGCAATAACCAGTACTTC

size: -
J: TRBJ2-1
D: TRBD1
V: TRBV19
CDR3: CASSWDSATYNEQFF
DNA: TGTGCCAGTAGTTGGGACAGTGCTACCTACAATGAGCAGTTCTTC

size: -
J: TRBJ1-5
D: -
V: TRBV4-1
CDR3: CASSLHRDSNQPQHF
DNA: TGCGCCAGCAGCCTACACAGGGACAGCAATCAGCCCCAGCATTTT

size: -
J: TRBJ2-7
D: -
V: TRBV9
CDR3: CASSADDNRLFEQYF
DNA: TGTGCCAGCAGCGCCGATGACAACCGTCTGTTCGAGCAGTACTTC

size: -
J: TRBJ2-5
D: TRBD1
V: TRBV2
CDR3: CASAPGTGEFWPQYF
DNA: TGTGCCAGCGCGCCGGGGACAGGGGAGTTTTGGCCCCAGTACTTC

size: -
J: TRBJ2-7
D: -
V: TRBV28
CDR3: CASSLPGTDEQYF
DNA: TGTGCCAGCAGTTTACCAGGAACCGACGAGCAGTACTTC

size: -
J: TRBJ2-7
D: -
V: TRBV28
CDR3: CASSWQGGGLVYEQYF
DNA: TGTGCCAGCAGTTGGCAAGGCGGGGGCCTTGTCTACGAGCAGTACTTC

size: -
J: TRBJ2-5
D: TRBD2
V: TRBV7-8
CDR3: CASTTGTSKETQYF
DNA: TGTGCCAGCACCACCGGGACTAGCAAAGAGACCCAGTACTTC

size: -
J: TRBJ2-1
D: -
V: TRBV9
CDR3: CASSQRGRESNEQFF
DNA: TGTGCCAGCAGCCAAAGGGGCAGGGAAAGCAATGAGCAGTTCTTC

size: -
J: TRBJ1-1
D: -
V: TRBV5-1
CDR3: CASSREIYSGVREAFF
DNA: TGCGCCAGCAGTCGTGAAATTTACAGCGGGGTTCGAGAAGCTTTCTTT

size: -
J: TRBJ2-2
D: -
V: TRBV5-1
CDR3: CASSWGQNTGELFF
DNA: TGCGCCAGCAGCTGGGGACAGAACACCGGGGAGCTGTTTTTT

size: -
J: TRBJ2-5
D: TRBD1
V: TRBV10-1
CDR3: CASSEATGYGETQYF
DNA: TGCGCCAGCAGTGAGGCGACAGGGTATGGGGAGACCCAGTACTTC

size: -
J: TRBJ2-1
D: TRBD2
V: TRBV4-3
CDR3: CASSQEPGLAGTEQFF
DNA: TGCGCCAGCAGCCAAGAACCGGGACTAGCGGGAACTGAGCAGTTCTTC

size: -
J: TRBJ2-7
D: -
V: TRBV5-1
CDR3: CASSLDGRGLSYEQYF
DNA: TGCGCCAGCAGCTTGGACGGGCGGGGATTATCCTACGAGCAGTACTTC

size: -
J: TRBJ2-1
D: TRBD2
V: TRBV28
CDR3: CASSSATSGLYNEQFF
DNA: TGTGCCAGCAGTTCAGCCACTAGCGGGCTCTACAATGAGCAGTTCTTC

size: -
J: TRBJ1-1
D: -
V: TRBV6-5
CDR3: CASTQDLGTEAFF
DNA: TGTGCCAGCACACAGGATTTGGGCACTGAAGCTTTCTTT

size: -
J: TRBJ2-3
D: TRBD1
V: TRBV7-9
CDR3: CASSGLDRVSGDTQYF
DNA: TGTGCCAGCAGCGGACTGGACAGGGTTTCCGGAGATACGCAGTATTTT

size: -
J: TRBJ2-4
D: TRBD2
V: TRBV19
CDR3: CASSIVGRGLLNIQYF
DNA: TGTGCCAGTAGTATAGTAGGGAGGGGTCTCCTAAACATTCAGTACTTC

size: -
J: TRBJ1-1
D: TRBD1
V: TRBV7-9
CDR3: CASSPGQGNTEAFF
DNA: TGTGCCAGCAGCCCTGGACAGGGGAACACTGAAGCTTTCTTT

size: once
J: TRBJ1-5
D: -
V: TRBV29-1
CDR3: CSGRMGPDQPQHF
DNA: TGCAGCGGTAGGATGGGGCCAGATCAGCCCCAGCATTTT

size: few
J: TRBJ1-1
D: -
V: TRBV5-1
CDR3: CASSLIDMNTEAFF
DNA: TGCGCCAGCAGCTTGATAGACATGAACACTGAAGCTTTCTTT

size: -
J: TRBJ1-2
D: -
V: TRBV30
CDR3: CAWSEENVADYGYTF
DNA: TGTGCCTGGAGTGAGGAAAATGTGGCGGACTATGGCTACACCTTC

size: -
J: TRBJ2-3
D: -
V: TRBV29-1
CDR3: CSVEETSGDTQYF
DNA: TGCAGCGTTGAAGAGACTAGTGGGGATACGCAGTATTTT

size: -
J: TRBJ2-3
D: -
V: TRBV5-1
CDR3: CASSLYRGVTDTQYF
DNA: TGCGCCAGCAGCTTGTATCGGGGAGTAACGGATACGCAGTATTTT

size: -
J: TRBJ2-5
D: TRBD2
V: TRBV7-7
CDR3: CASSLFPAGGPETQYF
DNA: TGTGCTAGCAGCTTATTCCCAGCGGGAGGGCCGGAGACCCAGTACTTC

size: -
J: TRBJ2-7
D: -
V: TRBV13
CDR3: CASSLVSPYGRITYEQYF
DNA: TGTGCCAGCAGCTTAGTATCCCCCTACGGCAGGATTACCTACGAGCAGTACTTC

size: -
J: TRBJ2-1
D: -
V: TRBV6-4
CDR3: CASPPRVDNEQFF
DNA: TGTGCCAGCCCCCCTAGAGTGGACAATGAGCAGTTCTTC

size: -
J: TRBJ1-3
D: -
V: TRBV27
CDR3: CASSLPLAAHTIYF
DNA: TGTGCCAGCAGTTTACCCCTCGCGGCTCATACCATATATTTT

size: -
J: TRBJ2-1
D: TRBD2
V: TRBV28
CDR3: CASSLAIAGDYNEQFF
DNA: TGTGCCAGCAGTTTAGCCATAGCGGGAGATTACAATGAGCAGTTCTTC

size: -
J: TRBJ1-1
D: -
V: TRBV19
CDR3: CASSIPGTEAFF
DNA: TGTGCCAGTAGTATACCGGGGACTGAAGCTTTCTTT

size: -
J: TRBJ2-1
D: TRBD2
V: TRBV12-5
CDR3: CASGLAGTSGRHEQFF
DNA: TGTGCTAGTGGTTTGGCCGGGACTAGCGGTCGTCATGAGCAGTTCTTC